The TCR beta chain described here comes from a study of regulatory T cells in long-lasting Graves disease. Researchers made TCR beta libraries by using iRepertoire HTBI primers and running Arm-PCR on CDR3 regions. Via MiXCR, TCRdb re-called the multiplex PCR reads, giving one row per CDR3 protein. The sample has 360,000 or so distinct CDR3 sequences, 10% to 15% seen once. Described time point: newly diagnosed GD, antithyroid drugs for less than 3 months. PBMC RNA served as the TCR library source. It was an endocrinology department in Xi'an, China, that provided the patients. The table lists this clonotype with a few counts. There are 16 residues in the CDR3. Germline V lookup: CDR1 LGHNA, CDR2 YSLEER. Trimming took 0 bases from V and 6 from J; bases not matched to a gene: 5. These same data were also listed under a study on T cells in Graves' hyperthyroidism and ophthalmopathy. As that report states: In patients aged 18 to 65, hyperthyroidism was newly diagnosed, with duration under 2 months. Ophthalmopathy was separated from stable hyperthyroidism by a 13 V-J model. Prediction of ophthalmopathy progression came a median 6.5 months pre-onset.

The chain carries TRBV4-3 and TRBJ2-1, with 10 positions matching TRBD2. The material sequenced was peripheral blood mononuclear cells (PBMCs), taken at new diagnosis, from a patient treated with antithyroid drugs. The clonotype was recovered from a woman younger than 35 with Graves disease. The CDR3 loop reads CASSQERLAGANEQFF. Written as DNA, the CDR3 is TGCGCCAGCAGCCAAGAACGGCTAGCGGGGGCCAATGAGCAGTTCTTC.